The sequence of this T cell receptor beta chain was determined in a study of T cell responses to AZD1222 COVID-19 vaccine (dated by TCRdb to the early 2020s). Describing the broader study: AZD1222 recipients whose second dose came at about 4 weeks and those whose second dose came at about 12 weeks were combined into one group, since spike-specific TCR depth and breadth did not differ between the two schedules. TCR sequencing covered 230 to 250 trial participants: 200 to 220 given two doses of AZD1222 and around 26 given two doses of MenACWY control vaccine. Trial participants were enrolled by age into 18-55, 56-69 and 70-plus year subgroups, with about 150, 27 and 61 TCR-sequenced participants respectively.

The CDR3 regions of human TCRbeta chains were analyzed by immunosequencing. As for how the authors treated the data: TCRs in the repertoires were compared against a reference library of SARS-CoV-2-specific TCRs that had been generated with the MIRA antigen-specificity platform. Breadth meant the fraction of unique TCRs that were SARS-CoV-2-associated, whereas depth meant the fraction of total T cells that were SARS-CoV-2-associated. Using the MIRA data, each spike-specific TCR was assigned both to the spike region to which the TCR was reactive and to a CD4 or CD8 class. Log10-transformed breadth and depth values were compared by one-way ANOVA with Sidak's multiple comparisons tests. Here the immuneACCESS table is served through TCRdb, limited to in-frame sequences with V and J called. Missing clones are a known gap in these copies; in checked studies unresolved V genes cover under half, and the rest lacks a known reason. The V and J calls and clone size were taken over from that table, and D and trimming were inferred from the DNA. For this sample the table gives more than 95,000 clones, of which 80% to 90% were detected only once. Less than 9.5% of the sample lies in the top ten.

In regard to this clone: There is no known antigen for this receptor. Per-nucleotide qualities are absent, and no much larger clonotype sits a single base away.

Per the publication, the time point label means: baseline before first vaccination. The vaccinee samples were drawn from two UK trials, COV001 and COV002, one of which was a single-blind randomized controlled phase 2/3 trial testing AZD1222 (ChAdOx1 nCoV-19) in healthy adults. For TCRbeta chain sequencing, PBMC samples from trial participants were taken at day 0 and at day 28 after the second dose. CDR1 and CDR2, per the germline V gene, are SGHAT and FQNNGV. Deletion took 4 bases off V and 4 bases off J, with a span of 7 bases between the germline ends. The CDR3 numbers 12 residues from cysteine through phenylalanine. CDR3 DNA is the only sequence kept; it has 36 bases, read in frame from the first base. On the study overall, not on this receptor specifically: Reportedly, close to half of the unique spike-specific TCRs recognized epitopes lying outside the regions that are mutated in the B.1.351 and B.1.1.7 variants. Participants were mostly white British, with more females than males. The authors suggested clonal diversity may have been underestimated. The vaccine-associated CD4 TCRs covered the entire spike protein, and the dominant responses fell in regions 160-218 and 743-854. Only six AZD1222 recipients were SARS-CoV-2 seropositive at baseline, limiting conclusions about previously exposed vaccinees. After two AZD1222 doses, both the breadth and the depth of spike-specific TCRs were significantly higher than at day 0 and than in MenACWY recipients. Because no samples from the day 14 peak response were available, repertoires could be characterized only after the peak T cell response. The 56-69-year group was small, and its depth increase did not reach significance, likely because of low power.

This sample comprised peripheral blood, obtained on day 0 of AZD1222 vaccination. This receptor chain uses TRBV11-2 and TRBJ2-5; the D gene cannot be named for sure. This clonotype was obtained from an adult in good health. The CDR3 protein: CASSSPSETQYF. The DNA reads TGTGCCAGCAGCTCCCCGTCAGAGACCCAGTACTTC.